The text below deals with one TCR beta chain. The sample comes from a study of blood T cell repertoires in COVID-19. CDR1 is LGHDT and CDR2 is YNNKEL in the germline V gene (reference sequence). V was pared by 4 bases and J by 5 bases, with 5 bases of the junction left unmatched. The CDR3 loop spans 15 amino acids. Sequenced by immunoSEQ multiplex PCR; TCRdb stores in-frame clones only, minus some. The table lists some 120,000 clones, around four fifths of them singletons. This TCR was recovered from an older woman with acute or convalescent COVID-19. The rearrangement links TRBV3-1 (or the pseudogene TRBV3-2) to TRBJ2-2, with 9 bases aligning to TRBD1. Input material: peripheral blood. The CDR3 sequence: CASSPDRGGTGELFF. CDR3 in DNA: TGTGCCAGCAGCCCGGACAGGGGAGGAACCGGGGAGCTGTTTTTT.